The subject of this entry is one TCR beta chain. This specimen comes from a study of blood T cell repertoires in COVID-19. Participants, roughly 18 to 90 years old, spanned more than 20 US areas. Allocation to cohorts depended on clinical history reported by the participants. Within 2 weeks before study entry, exposed participants met a COVID-19 case. Under the authors' procedure: Amplification with reference gene primers provided the estimates of nucleated cell counts. The method was immunoSEQ multiplex PCR; TCRdb's version includes in-frame clones alone and lacks a portion of them. V, J and clone size are those of that table, while D and trimming were read from the DNA. The sample includes 200,000 or so clones, about 90% of them seen just once. Per the germline V gene, CDR1 is SQVTM and CDR2 is ANQGSEA. CDR3 length equals 13 residues. Between the trimmed V and J ends, which lost 5 bases and 1 base, there was a span of 11 bases.

This TCR was sampled from a woman between 25 and 40 years old who had been exposed to COVID-19. Material for sequencing was PBMCs or T cells enriched from blood (not recorded which). The V call is TRBV29-1, the J call TRBJ1-1; D remains ambiguous. In nucleotides, the CDR3 is TGCAGCGTTTCTATAGCCCGGAACACTGAAGCTTTCTTT. It yields the protein CSVSIARNTEAFF.